This TCR beta chain is drawn from a study of CD8 T cells in ankylosing spondylitis. Overall study findings and caveats: The study looked at matched synovial fluid samples from ankylosing spondylitis patients. Disease-linked clones were reported to be significantly enriched there. Characteristic, it appeared, of ankylosing spondylitis blood was a TCR beta motif of roughly eight highly homologous variants.

Quantitative 5'-RACE was performed with molecular barcodes, and it yielded the TCR beta libraries. TCRdb re-called the 5' RACE reads through MiXCR, storing one row per CDR3 protein. The sample gives a few hundred thousand distinct CDR3 sequences, roughly 17% of which show up once; approximately 0.93% is in the top ten. The CDR3 spans 14 residues. Germline CDR1 is SGHRS and CDR2 is YFSETQ. Trimming cost V 7 bases and J 3 bases; bases outside gene matches: 6. This clonotype was seen repeatedly, ten times or more. No antigen is known for it. The sequenced sample consisted of blood, either unsorted or a sorted T cell fraction (not recorded which). V is TRBV5-1 and J is TRBJ2-3; 9 nucleotides agree with TRBD2. The source of this sequence is a male donor with ankylosing spondylitis. The CDR3 DNA sequence: TGCGCCAGCGCCATAGCGGGAGTGACAGATACGCAGTATTTT. Its protein product is CASAIAGVTDTQYF.